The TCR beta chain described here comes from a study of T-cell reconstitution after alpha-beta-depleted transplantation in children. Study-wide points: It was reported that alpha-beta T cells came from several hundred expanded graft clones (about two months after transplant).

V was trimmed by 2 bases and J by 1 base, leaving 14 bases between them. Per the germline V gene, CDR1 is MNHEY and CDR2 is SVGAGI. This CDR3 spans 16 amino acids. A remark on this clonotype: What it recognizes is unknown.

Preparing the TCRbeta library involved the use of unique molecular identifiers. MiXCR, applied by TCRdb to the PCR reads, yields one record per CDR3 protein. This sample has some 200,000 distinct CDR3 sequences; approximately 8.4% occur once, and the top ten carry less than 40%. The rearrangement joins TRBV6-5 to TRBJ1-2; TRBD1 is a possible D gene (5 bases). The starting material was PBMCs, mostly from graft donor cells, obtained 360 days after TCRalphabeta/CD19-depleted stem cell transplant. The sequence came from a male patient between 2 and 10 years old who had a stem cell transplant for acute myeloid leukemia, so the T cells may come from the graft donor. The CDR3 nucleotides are TGTGCCAGCAGTTACGCCGCCGGGGCAGATAACTATGGCTACACCTTC. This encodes CASSYAAGADNYGYTF.